These 23 T cell receptor beta chains were sequenced from one sample in a study of blood T cell repertoires in COVID-19 (dated by TCRdb to 2018 to 2020). The method was the immunoSEQ multiplex PCR assay. TCRdb mirrors the immuneACCESS table, restricted to in-frame sequences. Some clones are absent from its copies; in checked studies, under half trace to an unresolved V gene, and the reason for the others is unknown. In all, the sample holds hundreds of thousands of clones, and 87% of those were seen once. Around 6% of the sample comes from the top ten. What was sequenced was PBMCs or T cells enriched from blood (not recorded which). Receptors originate from a woman aged 25 to 39 with acute COVID-19.

The rearrangement uses TRBV5-4 and TRBJ2-1; 11 nucleotides match TRBD1. Germline lookup yields CDR1 SGHNT and CDR2 YYREEE (reference sequence). The V segment lost 4 bases and the J segment 10 bases; nucleotides outside the gene matches: 7. This CDR3 spans 14 amino acids. Written as DNA, the CDR3 is TGTGCCAGCAGCGTCCCGGACAGGGGGCACGAGCAGTTCTTC. The encoded protein is CASSVPDRGHEQFF.

The V call is TRBV5-6, the J call TRBJ1-6, with 9 bases identical to TRBD1. Per the germline V gene, CDR1 is SGHDT and CDR2 is YYEEEE. This CDR3 spans 14 amino acids. V lost 4 bases to trimming and J lost 7 bases; unmatched junction nucleotides: 3. The chain's CDR3 is CASSPGTGNSPLHF. CDR3 bases: TGTGCCAGCAGCCCCGGGACAGGGAATTCACCCCTCCACTTT.

The rearrangement joins TRBV7-2 to TRBJ1-5; unclear D gene. There are 13 residues in the CDR3. From germline, CDR1 is SGHTA and CDR2 FQGNSA. V lost 1 base and J lost 4, with 5 bases in between. CDR3 loop: CASSLEENQPQHF. The CDR3 DNA reads as TGTGCCAGCAGCTTAGAGGAGAATCAGCCCCAGCATTTT.

The chain uses TRBV5-1 and TRBJ1-2; tentatively, D is TRBD1 (6 bases). The CDR3 is 13 residues long. The ends were cut back, 0 bases at V and 4 bases at J, with 7 bases in the middle. CDR1 SGHRS and CDR2 YFSETQ come from the germline V gene. This CDR3 reads CASSLAGVYGYTF. The CDR3 nucleotides are TGCGCCAGCAGCTTGGCAGGGGTCTATGGCTACACCTTC.

This clone appeared a single time. V and J are TRBV7-3 and TRBJ2-1, with 11 bases aligning to TRBD2. CDR3 length: 18 residues. V trimming: 1 base; J trimming: 5 bases; junction bases outside the gene matches: 10. The germline CDR1 and CDR2 sequences are SGHTA and FQGTGA. CDR3 sequence reads: CASSLNSQPSGRNNEQFF. As DNA, the CDR3 is TGTGCCAGCAGCTTAAATAGTCAACCTAGCGGGAGGAACAATGAGCAGTTCTTC.

V gene TRBV9 combines with J gene TRBJ1-2; D is possibly TRBD1 (5 bases). Looked up from germline, CDR1 is SGDLS and CDR2 is YYNGEE. Trimming removed 3 bases from V and 6 bases from J, with 21 bases in between. This CDR3 spans 16 amino acids. This chain's CDR3 is CASSEGQGNGLHGYTF. CDR3 DNA sequence: TGTGCCAGCAGCGAGGGGCAGGGAAACGGCCTTCATGGCTACACCTTC. Based on the CDR3 plus reference TRBV9 and TRBJ1-2, the full variable domain is DSGVTQTPKHLITATGQRVTLRCSPRSGDLSVYWYQQSLDQGLQFLIQYYNGEERAKGNILERFSAQQFPDLHSELNLSSLELGDSALYFCASSEGQGNGLHGYTFGSGTRLTVV.

The chain recombines TRBV12-3 or TRBV12-4 with TRBJ1-1; D gene ambiguous. The CDR3 sequence is 13 residues long. V gave up 3 bases and J gave up 1 base, with 6 bases separating them. CDR3 coding DNA: TGTGCCAGCAGTTTCATCGGGAACACTGAAGCTTTCTTT. It translates to CASSFIGNTEAFF.

The chain is built from TRBV7-9 and TRBJ1-2; no definite D call. The CDR3 has 14 residues. V gave up 4 bases and J gave up 8 bases, with 17 bases separating them. Germline CDR1 is SEHNR and CDR2 is FQNEAQ (reference sequence). For the CDR3, the DNA is TGTGCCAGCAGCTCCAGCAGAGGGTTCGGCGGCTACACCTTC. Translating gives CASSSSRGFGGYTF. Full variable domain (missing parts from reference TRBV7-9 and TRBJ1-2): DTGVSQNPRHKITKRGQNVTFRCDPISEHNRLYWYRQTLGQGPEFLTYFQNEAQLEKSRLLSDRFSAERPKGSFSTLEIQRTEQGDSAMYLCASSSSRGFGGYTFGSGTRLTVV.

V gene TRBV4-2 combines with J gene TRBJ2-7; TRBD2 matches at 8 bases. The CDR3 runs to 17 residues. With 3 bases clipped from V and 4 bases from J, the junction kept 14 bases outside the gene matches. CDR1 is LGHNA and CDR2 is YNFKEQ in the germline V gene. CDR3 in DNA: TGTGCCAGCAGCCACCCAAGCATCAGCGGGGGTACGTACGAGCAGTACTTC. Encoded protein: CASSHPSISGGTYEQYF.

The chain is built from TRBV9 and TRBJ2-3, with 8 positions matching TRBD2. The CDR3 covers 16 residues. CDR1 and CDR2 (germline): SGDLS, YYNGEE. The V segment lost 0 bases and the J segment 5 bases; nucleotides outside the gene matches: 8. The DNA of the CDR3 is TGTGCCAGCAGCGTAGGGGCGGGAGGAACACGAGATACGCAGTATTTT. Its protein is CASSVGAGGTRDTQYF.

The chain has TRBV29-1 and TRBJ2-3, with 9 bases fitting TRBD2. CDR1 and CDR2 from the germline V gene are SQVTM and ANQGSEA. The CDR3 extends over 14 amino acids. The J segment lost 1 base and the V segment lost 1 base, leaving 0 bases of the junction unmatched. CDR3 coding DNA: TGCAGCGTTGAAGCTAGCGGGGGCACAGATACGCAGTATTTT. This gives the protein CSVEASGGTDTQYF.

The rearrangement links TRBV24-1 to TRBJ2-1; no reliable D call. The V gene lost 6 bases and the J gene lost 0 bases, with 8 bases spanning the gap. Germline V gene sequence: CDR1 KGHDR, CDR2 SFDVKD. This CDR3 spans 14 amino acids. The CDR3 is CATSSYSSYNEQFF. The CDR3 DNA reads TGTGCCACCAGTTCGTACAGCTCCTACAATGAGCAGTTCTTC.

The CDR3 region is CASSFSHPGQGPYEQYF. The CDR3, as DNA: TGTGCCAGCAGTTTCTCTCACCCAGGACAGGGGCCCTACGAGCAGTACTTC. The chain uses TRBV28 and TRBJ2-7, with 9 bases aligning to TRBD1. The germline CDR1 and CDR2 sequences are MDHEN and SYDVKM. This CDR3 is 17 amino acids long. V gave up 3 bases and J gave up 2 bases; unmatched junction bases: 11.

The V and J genes are TRBV24-1 and TRBJ2-1, with D uncertain. The CDR3 spans 14 residues. The germline V gene encodes CDR1 KGHDR and CDR2 SFDVKD. The V end lost 5 bases, the J end lost 6 bases, and 13 bases lay between the germline ends. CDR3 in amino acids: CATSGPNSPNEQFF. Here the CDR3 DNA reads TGTGCCACCAGTGGTCCTAACTCCCCCAATGAGCAGTTCTTC.

The chain carries TRBV19 and TRBJ2-1, with TRBD2 matching over 9 bases. Per germline, CDR1 LNHDA and CDR2 SQIVND (reference sequence). After removal of 6 bases from V and 6 bases from J, the junction contained 6 bases not matched to a gene. The CDR3 is made up of 14 amino acids. The CDR3 DNA is TGTGCCAGTAGCAGCGGGGGGTTTGCCAATGAGCAGTTCTTC. As protein: CASSSGGFANEQFF.

This chain connects TRBV7-2 to TRBJ2-7; maybe TRBD2 (6 bases). From germline, CDR1 is SGHTA and CDR2 FQGNSA. Trimming took off 6 bases at V and 6 bases at J, with 12 bases between the two ends. This CDR3 has 12 amino acids. DNA of the CDR3: TGTGCCAGCAGGGAGGGAAGCAGCGAGCAGTACTTC. Translated: CASREGSSEQYF.

This sequence joins TRBV25-1 and TRBJ1-2; D may be TRBD1 (6 bases). This CDR3 contains 15 residues. V was pared by 2 bases and J by 3 bases, with 13 bases between. Germline V gives CDR1 MGHDK, CDR2 SYGVNS. In DNA, the CDR3 is TGTGCCAGCAGTGAAGGGGGGGCGCAGTACTATGGCTACACCTTC. Its translation: CASSEGGAQYYGYTF.

This clone was picked up a small number of times. The CDR3 is CASSTPGTNYGYTF. The CDR3 DNA reads TGTGCCAGCAGCACCCCAGGAACTAACTATGGCTACACCTTC. The chain joins TRBV9 to TRBJ1-2, with unresolved D. Looked up from germline, CDR1 is SGDLS and CDR2 is YYNGEE. The CDR3 has 14 residues. V lost 4 bases and J 0 bases, leaving 10 bases between the germline ends.

The V gene is TRBV19, the J gene TRBJ2-7; the match to TRBD1 covers 7 bases. V was pared by 4 bases and J by 2 bases, with 5 bases of the junction left unmatched. The CDR3 covers 14 residues. Per germline, CDR1 LNHDA and CDR2 SQIVND (reference sequence). The CDR3 DNA sequence: TGTGCCAGTAGTACGACCGGGACAGCCTACGAGCAGTACTTC. It codes for CASSTTGTAYEQYF.

This chain uses TRBV2 with TRBJ2-3, with 9 bases fitting TRBD1. CDR1 and CDR2 (germline): SNHLY, FYNNEI. With V trimmed by 6 bases and J by 1 base, 5 bases remained unmatched. The CDR3 loop spans 15 amino acids. CDR3 DNA sequence: TGTGCCAGCAGGATGGACAGGGGAGGCACAGATACGCAGTATTTT. Protein: CASRMDRGGTDTQYF.

The genes are TRBV5-6 and TRBJ1-2; 7 positions agree with TRBD1. CDR1 and CDR2 from the germline V gene are SGHDT and YYEEEE. V lost 3 bases, J lost 6 bases, and 20 bases stayed unmatched. The CDR3 sequence is 18 residues long. The CDR3 DNA follows: TGTGCCAGCAGCTGGGGCCAAGGGGGCCCTCCCTTAGGGGATGGCTACACCTTC. Residues: CASSWGQGGPPLGDGYTF.

This clone was observed a single time. This chain links TRBV2 with TRBJ1-5; 11 bases match TRBD1. Per the germline V gene, CDR1 is SNHLY and CDR2 is FYNNEI. The J segment lost 1 base and the V segment lost 8 bases, leaving 10 bases of the junction unmatched. This CDR3 contains 17 residues. The CDR3 loop is CASGWDRGYTSNQPQHF. The CDR3 DNA follows: TGTGCCAGCGGGTGGGACAGGGGGTATACGAGCAATCAGCCCCAGCATTTT. Looking up the rest from reference TRBV2 and TRBJ1-5 gives the full variable domain: EPEVTQTPSHQVTQMGQEVILRCVPISNHLYFYWYRQILGQKVEFLVSFYNNEISEKSEIFDDQFSVERPDGSNFTLKIRSTKLEDSAMYFCASGWDRGYTSNQPQHFGDGTRLSIL.

The CDR3 sequence is CAFTSGGTSYNEQFF. The CDR3 region has the DNA TGTGCCTTTACTAGCGGGGGGACTTCCTACAATGAGCAGTTCTTC. V and J are TRBV10-3 and TRBJ2-1; 12 nucleotides line up with TRBD2. Germline values: CDR1 ENHRY, CDR2 SYGVKD. The trim removed 11 bases at V and 1 base at J, leaving 6 bases unmatched. This CDR3 has 15 amino acids.